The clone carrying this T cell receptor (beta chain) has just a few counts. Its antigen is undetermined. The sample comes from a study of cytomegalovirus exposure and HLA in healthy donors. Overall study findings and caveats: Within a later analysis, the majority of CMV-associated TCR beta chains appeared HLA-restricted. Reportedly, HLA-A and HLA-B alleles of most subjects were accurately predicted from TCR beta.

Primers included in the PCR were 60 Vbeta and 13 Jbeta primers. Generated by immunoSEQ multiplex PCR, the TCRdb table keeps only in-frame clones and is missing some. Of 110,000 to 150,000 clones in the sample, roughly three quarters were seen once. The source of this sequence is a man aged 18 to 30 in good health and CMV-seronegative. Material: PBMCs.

CDR3 sequence: CASSLNDRGNSPLHF. DNA of the CDR3: TGTGCCAGCAGCTTGAACGACAGGGGTAATTCACCCCTCCACTTT. This chain connects TRBV5-5 to TRBJ1-6; 8 bases line up with TRBD1. Trimming cost V 1 base and J 6 bases; bases outside gene matches: 3. In germline, CDR1 is SGHKS, CDR2 YYEKEE (reference sequence). CDR3 size: 15 residues.